What follows is one T cell receptor beta chain and its context. Its antigen remains unidentified. This sample is part of a study of blood T cells in healthy people across ages. Overall study: Per every two T cells, about one barcoded beta molecule was captured by template switching.

Notes on the study in general: The study lacked donor CMV status, which possibly confounded expanded clonotype changes.

There were healthy Caucasian individuals from Russia, aged about 6 to 100, serving as donors. A J-beta primer mix and a sample-barcoded 5' primer were used in a second PCR of roughly 6 to 11 cycles. TCRdb re-analysed the 5' RACE reads in MiXCR, keeping a single row per CDR3 protein. This table holds roughly 860,000 distinct CDR3 sequences, 62% found once. This CDR3 contains 14 residues. The V end lost 4 bases, the J end lost 6 bases, and 14 bases lay between the germline ends. The V gene's germline CDR1 is SGHRS and CDR2 YFSETQ. The receptor's source is a young man in good health. Sequencing was performed on blood. The chain has TRBV5-1 and TRBJ2-1, with D perhaps TRBD1 or TRBD2 (5 bases each). CDR3 protein: CASSRGPGLNEQFF. In DNA form, the CDR3 reads TGCGCCAGCAGCCGGGGCCCGGGGCTCAATGAGCAGTTCTTC.